One sample yielded the 2 T cell receptor beta chains listed below, sequenced in a study of T-cell reconstitution after alpha-beta-depleted transplantation in children listed by TCRdb under 2016. Library preparation employed PCR. For sequencing, an Illumina HiSeq 2500 was employed. To normalize quantification of the TCRbeta repertoire, the TCR libraries were built with molecular barcoding that relied on unique molecular identifiers. The public reads were reanalyzed by TCRdb: fastp trimming at Q25, MiXCR alignment, in-frame beta chains only. Entries that share a CDR3 protein sequence are merged under the most common genes and DNA. This sample is represented by about 360,000 distinct CDR3 sequences; less than 15% of them were singletons. Around 4.1% of the sample is held by the ten biggest clonotypes. The sequenced sample was PBMCs, obtained from the stem cell graft. Every receptor here comes from a human donor who donated a stem cell graft to a child with Fanconi anemia.

This clonotype was seen more than once but under ten times. The rearrangement joins TRBV27 to TRBJ2-1, with D uncertain. Germline CDR1 and CDR2: MNHEY and SMNVEV (reference sequence). The V gene lost 4 bases and the J gene lost 6 bases, with 13 bases spanning the gap. There are 14 residues in the CDR3. This CDR3 is CASSSMSEVNEQFF. The DNA of the CDR3 is TGTGCCAGCAGTTCCATGAGCGAGGTCAATGAGCAGTTCTTC.

In this sample, this clonotype turned up many times. This sequence joins TRBV6-2 or TRBV6-3 and TRBJ2-3; D unclear. CDR1 and CDR2 from the germline V gene are MNHEY and SVGEGT. Trimming left V 2 bases short and J 13 bases short, with 13 bases between. The CDR3 length is 12 residues. The CDR3 DNA follows: TGTGCCAGCAGTTACACCGTGTTGTTCAAGTATTTT. Translated: CASSYTVLFKYF.